This TCR beta chain was found in a study of T cell repertoires in cytomegalovirus infection. Study details: Shared public TCR beta signatures pointed to both CMV infection and a matching HLA type. General study points: Pooled public TCR beta family frequency picked out CMV carriers with the relevant HLA. The ex vivo response was dominated by HLA-C-restricted CMV-specific TCR beta clonotypes.

Germline CDR1 SNHLY, CDR2 FYNNEI. This CDR3 region has 15 residues. Trimming removed 3 bases from V and 4 bases from J; junction bases left unmatched: 7. Note on this clonotype: Its specificity is not known.

TCRdb fed the reads into MiXCR, producing one record per CDR3 protein. The sample yields some 800,000 distinct CDR3 sequences, over 25% seen once. The sample in question was cultured CD8+ T cells from PBMCs, obtained from culture after CMV antigen stimulation. The TCR sequence derives from a human donor in good health (CMV status not recorded). Some clones in this sample may be carry-over from other donors' samples. The J gene is TRBJ2-7, the V gene TRBV2; the match to TRBD1 covers 9 bases. The CDR3 sequence: CASSEDRGTSYEQYF. CDR3 in DNA: TGTGCCAGCAGTGAGGACAGGGGAACAAGTTACGAGCAGTACTTC.